This is a list of T cell receptor beta chains from one sample in a study of blood T cell repertoires in COVID-19. Using immunoSEQ multiplex PCR, the repertoire was profiled, and TCRdb retains in-frame clones only, with some absent. The data contain 70,000 to 85,000 clones, roughly 78% of them singletons. What was sequenced was peripheral blood. The origin of the receptors is a human donor in a cohort sampled during active COVID-19. The CDR3 runs from the conserved cysteine through the conserved F or W. A D gene is named only where the DNA matches it firmly. Part of the rows lack a size; the others show once, few, many or a class for expanded clones.

d_call j_call v_call clone_size cdr3_aa
. TRBJ1-1 TRBV3-1/TRBV3-2 . CASSQVVVTGISTEAFF
TRBD2 TRBJ2-3 TRBV29-1 . CSVVTGGRADTQYF
. TRBJ2-3 TRBV30 . CAWRATDTQYF
TRBD1 TRBJ2-5 TRBV6-6 . CASRRTGDGETQYF
. TRBJ2-1 TRBV9 . CASSPVWGRDNEQFF
. TRBJ1-4 TRBV5-6 . CASSRAVWGLDEKLFF
. TRBJ2-7 TRBV27 . CASSLYGEVVEQYF
TRBD2 TRBJ2-3 TRBV5-4 few CASSRAGGPVGDTQYF
. TRBJ1-5 TRBV24-1 . CATSVMGGQPQHF
TRBD1 TRBJ2-7 TRBV3-1/TRBV3-2 few CASSLIQGVEQYF
. TRBJ2-7 TRBV5-1 . CASRSLPNYEQYF
. TRBJ1-1 TRBV2 . CASSEEQAGNTEAFF
. TRBJ1-1 TRBV6-6 . CASSYSEGNTEAFF
. TRBJ1-4 TRBV6-6 . CASSYGKTNEKLFF
. TRBJ2-7 TRBV11-2 . CASSLERSGEQYF
. TRBJ1-1 TRBV28 . CASSTPGILAFF
. TRBJ2-6 TRBV5-1 . CASSLQGSGANVLTF
TRBD1 TRBJ2-7 TRBV18 . CASSPNWAGGFEQYF
TRBD1 TRBJ2-1 TRBV27 . CASSRRTGGAYNEQFF
TRBD1 TRBJ2-2 TRBV5-1 . CASSWDRYTGELFF
TRBD2 TRBJ2-1 TRBV3-1/TRBV3-2 . CASNLAGGSYNEQFF
. TRBJ2-7 TRBV24-1 . CATSDSNRVEQYF
TRBD1 TRBJ2-7 TRBV19 few CASSTSRQGEIYEQYF